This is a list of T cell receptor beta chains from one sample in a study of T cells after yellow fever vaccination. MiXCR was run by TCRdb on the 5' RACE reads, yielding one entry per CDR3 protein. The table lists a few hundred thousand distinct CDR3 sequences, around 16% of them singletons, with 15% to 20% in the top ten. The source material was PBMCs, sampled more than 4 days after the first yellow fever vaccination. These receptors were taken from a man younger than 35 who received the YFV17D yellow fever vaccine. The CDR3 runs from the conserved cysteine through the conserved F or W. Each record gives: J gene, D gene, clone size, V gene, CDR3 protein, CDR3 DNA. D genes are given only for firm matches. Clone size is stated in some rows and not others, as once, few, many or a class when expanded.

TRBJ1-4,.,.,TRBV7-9,CASSLLTGEKLFF,TGTGCCAGCAGCTTACTGACGGGTGAAAAACTGTTTTTT
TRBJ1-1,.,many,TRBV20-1,CSARDPQGSYTEAFF,TGCAGTGCTAGAGATCCGCAGGGTTCGTACACTGAAGCTTTCTTT
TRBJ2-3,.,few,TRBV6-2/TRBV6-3,CASSGSRYTQYF,TGTGCCAGCAGTGGTAGCCGGTATACGCAGTATTTT
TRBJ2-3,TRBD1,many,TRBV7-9,CASSVGQGTDTQYF,TGTGCCAGCAGCGTAGGACAGGGCACAGATACGCAGTATTTT
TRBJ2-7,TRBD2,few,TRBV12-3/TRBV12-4,CASSPGLAAKEQYF,TGTGCCAGCAGTCCGGGACTAGCGGCGAAAGAGCAGTACTTC
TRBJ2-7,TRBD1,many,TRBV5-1,CASSPRTGVIYEQYF,TGCGCCAGCAGCCCCAGGACAGGGGTCATCTACGAGCAGTACTTC
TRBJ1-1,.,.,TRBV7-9,CASSLRTNQAFF,TGTGCCAGCAGCCTACGGACGAATCAAGCTTTCTTT
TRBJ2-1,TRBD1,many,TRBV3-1,CASSQTGGWNEQFF,TGTGCCAGCAGCCAAACAGGGGGATGGAATGAGCAGTTCTTC
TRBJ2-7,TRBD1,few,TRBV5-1,CASSYEPGQGYEQYF,TGCGCCAGCAGCTATGAGCCGGGACAGGGCTACGAGCAGTACTTC
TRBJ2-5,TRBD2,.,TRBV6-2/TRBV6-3,CASSYSVGSGLAGKNQETQYF,TGTGCCAGCAGTTACTCCGTCGGGTCCGGACTAGCGGGAAAAAACCAAGAGACCCAGTACTTC
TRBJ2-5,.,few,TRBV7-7,CASRGGPLGTQYF,TGTGCCAGCAGGGGGGGGCCCTTGGGGACCCAGTACTTC
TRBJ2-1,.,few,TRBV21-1,CASSKGYNEQFF,TGTGCCAGCAGCAAGGGGTACAATGAGCAGTTCTTC
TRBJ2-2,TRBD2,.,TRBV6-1,CASMGGGVSGELFF,TGTGCCAGCATGGGCGGGGGGGTTTCCGGGGAGCTGTTTTTT
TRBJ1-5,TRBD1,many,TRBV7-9,CASSSGQGASQPQHF,TGTGCCAGCAGCTCCGGACAGGGGGCCTCTCAGCCCCAGCATTTT
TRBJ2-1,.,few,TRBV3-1,CASSQEHQPYNEQFF,TGTGCCAGCAGCCAAGAACACCAGCCCTACAATGAGCAGTTCTTC
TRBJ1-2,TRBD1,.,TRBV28,CASSLGQGYTYGYTF,TGTGCCAGCAGTTTGGGACAGGGTTACACCTATGGCTACACCTTC
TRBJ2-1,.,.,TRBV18,CASSPESRAEQFF,TGTGCCAGCTCACCCGAAAGCCGAGCTGAGCAGTTCTTC
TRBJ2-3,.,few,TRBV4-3,CASSQDPRGSADTQYF,TGCGCCAGCAGCCAAGATCCTAGGGGTTCTGCAGATACGCAGTATTTT
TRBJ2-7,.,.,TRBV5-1,CASSAGLNHYEQYF,TGCGCCAGCAGCGCGGGACTGAACCACTACGAGCAGTACTTC
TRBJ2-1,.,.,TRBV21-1,CASSKFPSFSSYNEQFF,TGTGCCAGCAGCAAATTCCCCTCCTTTAGCTCCTACAATGAGCAGTTCTTC
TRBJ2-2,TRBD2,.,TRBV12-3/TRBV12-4,CASRPSGADTGELFF,TGTGCCAGCAGGCCTAGCGGGGCGGACACCGGGGAGCTGTTTTTT
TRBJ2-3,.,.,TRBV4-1,CASSQDWLKRPPVSDTQYF,TGCGCCAGCAGCCAAGATTGGTTAAAGCGGCCTCCGGTATCAGATACGCAGTATTTT